The 30 T cell receptor beta chains given below trace back to one sample, sequenced in a study of blood T cells in healthy people across ages. A sample-barcoded 5' primer and a J-beta primer mix were used in a second PCR of about 6 to 12 cycles. TCRdb analysed the 5' RACE reads with MiXCR anew, one entry per CDR3 protein. This table has 650,000 to 800,000 distinct CDR3 sequences, over 40% appearing once. The specimen was blood. Receptors originate from a woman older than 75 in good health.

This clonotype was picked up many times. This chain joins TRBV12-3 or TRBV12-4 and TRBJ2-5, with D hard to call. The CDR3 length is 12 residues. Trimming left V 2 bases short and J 8 bases short, with 9 bases between. Here the CDR3 reads CASSLFGSTQYF. CDR3 in DNA: TGTGCCAGCAGTTTATTCGGGTCAACCCAGTACTTC.

Worth noting for this clonotype: Given a much more abundant clone one base away, this may be a read error. This chain links TRBV12-3 or TRBV12-4 with TRBJ2-4; a weak D match, TRBD1 (5 bases). The CDR3 sequence is 17 residues long. The CDR3 loop is CACSAATGKLAKNIQYF. In DNA, the CDR3 is TGTGCCTGCAGTGCGGCCACAGGAAAACTAGCCAAAAACATTCAGTACTTC.

Concerning this clonotype itself: This may stem from a read error, because a much larger clone lies one nucleotide away. V is TRBV28 and J is TRBJ2-1; D unresolved. V lost 6 bases, J lost 8 bases, and 8 bases lay in between. The CDR3 runs 11 residues. Germline CDR1 and CDR2: MDHEN and SYDVKM. The CDR3 DNA reads as TGTGCCAGCAGCGGGTGGGATGAGCAGTTCTTC. It translates to CASSGWDEQFF.

The V call is TRBV12-3 or TRBV12-4, the J call TRBJ2-5; 12 nucleotides line up with TRBD2. V lost 7 bases to trimming and J lost 13 bases; unmatched junction nucleotides: 16. The CDR3 length is 15 residues. The CDR3 nucleotides read TGTGCCAGCAAAAGGACTAGCGGGGCCTACAATGAGCTGTACTTC. This gives the protein CASKRTSGAYNELYF.

J is TRBJ1-6 and V is TRBV5-6; D unclear. V lost 3 bases, J lost 9 bases, and 19 bases lay in between. The CDR3 contains 16 residues. CDR1 and CDR2 from the germline V gene are SGHDT and YYEEEE. Here the CDR3 DNA reads TGTGCCAGCAGCTCGGAGGGTTCTCGGTTTATTTCACCCCTCCACTTT. Translated: CASSSEGSRFISPLHF.

This clonotype was detected ten times or more. This chain connects TRBV2 to TRBJ2-1, with 11 bases that match TRBD1. V was pared by 6 bases and J by 6 bases, with 7 bases of the junction left unmatched. Per germline, CDR1 SNHLY and CDR2 FYNNEI. There are 15 residues in the CDR3. The CDR3: CASSPDRGRPNEQFF. CDR3 in DNA: TGTGCCAGCAGCCCGGACAGGGGGCGCCCCAATGAGCAGTTCTTC. The full variable domain, completed using reference TRBV2 and TRBJ2-1, is EPEVTQTPSHQVTQMGQEVILRCVPISNHLYFYWYRQILGQKVEFLVSFYNNEISEKSEIFDDQFSVERPDGSNFTLKIRSTKLEDSAMYFCASSPDRGRPNEQFFGPGTRLTVL.

In the case of this clonotype: A much larger clonotype is one base distant, so this may be a read error. The genes are TRBV29-1 and TRBJ2-5; 8 nucleotides agree with TRBD1. Matching the DNA end better, TRBJ2-1 makes the J call doubtful. Looked up from germline, CDR1 is SQVTM and CDR2 is ANQGSEA. The CDR3 extends over 14 amino acids. DNA for the CDR3: TGCAGCGGAACCCGGGGGACAGGACAAGAGACCCAGTTCTTC. This translates into CSGTRGTGQETQFF.

The CDR3 nucleotides read TGTGCCAGCAGCCTTACTCCCGGGAACAACTACGAGCAGTACTTC. Encoded protein: CASSLTPGNNYEQYF. The chain is built from TRBV3-1 and TRBJ2-7; TRBD2 is a possible D gene (5 bases). The V gene lost 4 bases and the J gene lost 3 bases, with 16 bases spanning the gap. Per germline, CDR1 LGHDT and CDR2 YNNKEL (reference sequence). The CDR3 extends over 15 amino acids.

This chain joins TRBV7-2 and TRBJ2-5, with a possible D match to TRBD2 (5 bases). With 4 bases removed from V and 4 bases from J, the gap between germline ends came to 13 bases. The CDR3 loop spans 14 amino acids. Germline V CDR1 and CDR2: SGHTA, FQGNSA. The CDR3, as DNA: TGTGCCAGCAGCTCCCCGGGGAGAGGAGAGACCCAGTACTTC. It specifies CASSSPGRGETQYF.

In its sample, this clonotype was seen a few times. V and J are TRBV2 and TRBJ1-1; the D is unclear. Between the trimmed V and J ends, which lost 7 bases and 10 bases, there was a span of 10 bases. This CDR3 region has 10 residues. Germline assignment: CDR1 SNHLY and CDR2 FYNNEI. The CDR3: CASKRVPAFF. The CDR3 DNA reads as TGTGCCAGCAAAAGGGTTCCAGCTTTCTTT.

The V and J genes are TRBV29-1 and TRBJ2-3, with D uncertain. This CDR3 has 12 amino acids. Germline V lookup: CDR1 SQVTM, CDR2 ANQGSEA. The germline V and J ends were trimmed by 3 bases and 0 bases, with 4 bases remaining between them. CDR3 protein: CSVDDSTDTQYF. The CDR3 DNA reads as TGCAGCGTTGACGACAGCACAGATACGCAGTATTTT.

This clonotype was detected only once. The J gene is TRBJ2-5, the V gene TRBV24-1; 7 nucleotides match TRBD1. The CDR3 has 11 amino acids. Trimming took 11 bases from V and 5 from J; bases not matched to a gene: 4. The germline gives CDR1 KGHDR, CDR2 SFDVKD. CDR3 amino acids: CAIAQGETQYF. The CDR3 DNA is TGTGCCATAGCACAGGGGGAGACCCAGTACTTC.

The chain recombines TRBV20-1 with TRBJ2-2; D is possibly TRBD2 (6 bases). Germline lookup yields CDR1 DFQATT and CDR2 SNEGSKA (reference sequence). The V end was cut by 7 bases, the J end by 3 bases, with 24 bases between. The CDR3 runs to 17 residues. The CDR3 loop reads CSGKTRPRDRDTGELFF. The DNA of the CDR3 is TGCAGTGGGAAGACTAGACCAAGAGATCGGGACACCGGGGAGCTGTTTTTT.

There are many counts of this clonotype. As DNA, the CDR3 is TGTGCCAGCACCTTAGGGGGACTTCCCTACAATGAGCAGTTCTTC. Encoded protein: CASTLGGLPYNEQFF. The chain couples TRBV27 to TRBJ2-1, with D perhaps being TRBD1 or TRBD2 (6 bases each). CDR1 and CDR2 from the germline V gene are MNHEY and SMNVEV (reference sequence). The CDR3 extends over 15 amino acids. V dropped 7 bases and J dropped 2 bases, with 15 bases sitting between them.

The chain joins TRBV21-1 to TRBJ2-7. TRBV21-1 is a known pseudogene. The CDR3 extends over 15 amino acids. The CDR3, as DNA: TGTGCCAGCAGCAAACGCCTCTACTTCTCCTACGAGCAGTACTTC. This sequence encodes CASSKRLYFSYEQYF.

This clonotype was detected ten times or more. This chain links TRBV28 with TRBJ2-7; D is perhaps TRBD1 (5 bases). CDR3 length: 11 residues. Germline V CDR1 and CDR2: MDHEN, SYDVKM. Deletions cut 5 bases from V and 7 bases from J, with 9 bases between. The CDR3 sequence: CASSIGVEQYF. For the CDR3, the DNA is TGTGCCAGCAGTATAGGGGTTGAGCAGTACTTC. The whole variable domain, filled in from reference TRBV28 and TRBJ2-7, reads DVKVTQSSRYLVKRTGEKVFLECVQDMDHENMFWYRQDPGLGLRLIYFSYDVKMKEKGDIPEGYSVSREKKERFSLILESASTNQTSMYLCASSIGVEQYFGPGTRLTVT.

This clonotype was seen repeatedly, ten times or more. It may be a read error: a sequence one base away is much more abundant. This rearrangement joins TRBV7-2 to TRBJ2-4; D perhaps matches TRBD2 (6 bases). V was shortened by 1 base and J by 8 bases, with 15 bases between the two germline ends. Germline V gene data show CDR1 as SGHTA and CDR2 as FQGNSA. The CDR3 consists of 15 residues. As DNA, the CDR3 is TGTGCCAGCAGCTTAGGGAGGGCAGGGAGAGACATTCAGTACTTC. Encoded protein: CASSLGRAGRDIQYF.

The chain employs TRBV20-1 and TRBJ1-1, with 10 nucleotides matching TRBD1. This CDR3 contains 16 residues. Germline assignment: CDR1 DFQATT and CDR2 SNEGSKA (reference sequence). The trim removed 4 bases at V and 1 base at J, leaving 9 bases unmatched. The CDR3 is CSAKRARQGANTEAFF. CDR3 in DNA: TGCAGTGCTAAAAGGGCGAGACAGGGGGCGAACACTGAAGCTTTCTTT.

The rearrangement links TRBV9 to TRBJ1-1; the match to TRBD1 covers 7 bases. Germline-derived CDR1 and CDR2 are SGDLS and YYNGEE. The trim removed 3 bases at V and 12 bases at J, leaving 11 bases unmatched. The CDR3 is 13 residues long. For the CDR3, the DNA is TGTGCCAGCAGCGGAGAAGAGGGGGCGCAGACTTTCTTT. Residues: CASSGEEGAQTFF. Combining the CDR3 with reference TRBV9 and TRBJ1-1 gives the whole variable domain DSGVTQTPKHLITATGQRVTLRCSPRSGDLSVYWYQQSLDQGLQFLIQYYNGEERAKGNILERFSAQQFPDLHSELNLSSLELGDSALYFCASSGEEGAQTFFGQGTRLTVV.

This rearrangement joins TRBV4-1 to TRBJ2-4; possibly TRBD2 for D (6 bases). CDR1 is MGHRA, CDR2 YSYEKL, per germline. The CDR3 has 11 amino acids. Trimming left V 1 base short and J 13 bases short, with 8 bases between. This chain's CDR3 is CASSQGEAQYF. The DNA of the CDR3 is TGCGCCAGCAGCCAAGGGGAGGCGCAGTACTTC.

Concerning this clonotype itself: Just one base apart from a much larger clone, this may be a read error. The rearrangement uses TRBV6-6 and TRBJ1-5; D is perhaps TRBD1 (6 bases). Germline V gene data show CDR1 as MNHNY and CDR2 as SVGAGI (reference sequence). CDR3 length: 15 amino acids. V was trimmed by 4 bases and J by 0 bases, leaving 10 bases between them. The CDR3 DNA reads TGTGCCAGCAGTTGCGCAGGGGATAGCAATCAGCCCCAGCATTTT. Protein product: CASSCAGDSNQPQHF.

This clonotype was seen ten or more times. This sequence joins TRBV29-1 and TRBJ2-5; TRBD2 might be the D (6 bases). With 1 base removed from V and 0 bases from J, the gap between germline ends came to 12 bases. The CDR3 is made up of 15 amino acids. Looked up from germline, CDR1 is SQVTM and CDR2 is ANQGSEA. The CDR3 bases are TGCAGCGTTGAAGTGCGGGGCCTGTACCAAGAGACCCAGTACTTC. Translated, it gives CSVEVRGLYQETQYF.

The table lists this clonotype with many counts. The chain has TRBV27 and TRBJ2-1; possible D gene TRBD1, 6 bases. V lost 7 bases to trimming and J lost 3 bases, with 13 bases between them. The CDR3 contains 14 residues. The germline V gene encodes CDR1 MNHEY and CDR2 SMNVEV (reference sequence). The CDR3 region is CASKRGISYNEQFF. CDR3 nucleotides: TGTGCCAGCAAAAGGGGGATAAGCTACAATGAGCAGTTCTTC.

The chain employs TRBV20-1 and TRBJ1-5; TRBD1 matches at 8 bases. With 6 bases clipped from V and 4 bases from J, the junction kept 14 bases outside the gene matches. CDR1 and CDR2 from the germline V gene are DFQATT and SNEGSKA (reference sequence). This CDR3 spans 16 amino acids. CDR3 DNA sequence: TGCAGTGCCCCACCCAGGGGGCCCCTAATAAATCAGCCCCAGCATTTT. It yields the protein CSAPPRGPLINQPQHF.

The chain has TRBV20-1 and TRBJ1-6; D unclear. Deletions cut 2 bases from V and 10 bases from J, with 21 bases between. Per the germline V gene, CDR1 is DFQATT and CDR2 is SNEGSKA (reference sequence). The CDR3 is 16 amino acids. CDR3 loop: CSARQFTRAPGSPLHF. The CDR3 bases are TGCAGTGCTAGACAATTTACAAGGGCCCCCGGGTCACCCCTCCACTTT.

At least ten counts were recorded for this clonotype. The gene calls are TRBV11-1 and TRBJ2-1; 9 nucleotides agree with TRBD2. The CDR3 extends over 14 amino acids. Germline V gene data show CDR1 as SGHAT and CDR2 as FQDESV (reference sequence). V was clipped by 6 bases and J by 4 bases; unmatched bases: 4. CDR3: CASSKAGGYNEQFF. Written as DNA, the CDR3 is TGTGCCAGCAGTAAGGCGGGAGGGTACAATGAGCAGTTCTTC.

The chain links TRBV2 to TRBJ2-7; 12 bases fit TRBD2. Near its end, the DNA agrees better with TRBJ2-5, so the J call may be wrong. This CDR3 is built from 17 residues. Germline assignment: CDR1 SNHLY and CDR2 FYNNEI. The DNA of the CDR3 is TGTGCCAGCAGTGAAGTCGGACTAGCGGGATCTCGAGAGACCCAGTACTTC. Translated: CASSEVGLAGSRETQYF.

As regards this clonotype: A clone one base away is much larger, so this may be a read error. The chain carries TRBV20-1 and TRBJ1-4, with 7 bases matching TRBD1. Losses at the gene ends were 3 bases for V and 10 bases for J; bases not matched to a gene: 11. Germline CDR1 and CDR2: DFQATT and SNEGSKA (reference sequence). CDR3 length: 14 amino acids. The CDR3 DNA reads as TGCAGTGCTAGCTCATTTGACAGGGATGGAAAACTGTTTTTT. Protein sequence: CSASSFDRDGKLFF.

This clonotype was observed at least ten times. This chain joins TRBV27 and TRBJ2-7; D is ambiguous. Trimming took 7 bases from V and 0 from J, leaving 16 bases between them. This CDR3 spans 15 amino acids. CDR1 and CDR2 from the germline V gene are MNHEY and SMNVEV (reference sequence). CDR3 loop: CASKPDGYLSYEQYF. In DNA, the CDR3 is TGTGCCAGCAAACCAGACGGTTACCTCTCCTACGAGCAGTACTTC.

The chain joins TRBV9 to TRBJ2-2; 7 bases fit TRBD2. With V trimmed by 2 bases and J by 6 bases, 10 bases remained unmatched. CDR1 is SGDLS, CDR2 YYNGEE, per germline. The CDR3 is made up of 16 amino acids. CDR3 sequence (DNA): TGTGCCAGCAGCGTCCGACTAGCACTCAAACCCGGGGAGCTGTTTTTT. It is translated as CASSVRLALKPGELFF. The full variable domain, in which reference TRBV9 and TRBJ2-2 provide the parts outside the CDR3, is DSGVTQTPKHLITATGQRVTLRCSPRSGDLSVYWYQQSLDQGLQFLIQYYNGEERAKGNILERFSAQQFPDLHSELNLSSLELGDSALYFCASSVRLALKPGELFFGEGSRLTVL.